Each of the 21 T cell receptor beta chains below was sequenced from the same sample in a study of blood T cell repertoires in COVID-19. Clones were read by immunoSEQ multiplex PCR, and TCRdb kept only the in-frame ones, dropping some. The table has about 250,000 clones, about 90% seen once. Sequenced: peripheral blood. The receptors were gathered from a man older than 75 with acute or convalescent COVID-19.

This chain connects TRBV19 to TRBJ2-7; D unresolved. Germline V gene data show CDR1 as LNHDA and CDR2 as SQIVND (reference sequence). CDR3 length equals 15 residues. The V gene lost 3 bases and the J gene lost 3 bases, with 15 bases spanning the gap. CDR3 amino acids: CASSISSVGSYEQYF. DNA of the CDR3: TGTGCCAGTAGTATCTCTAGTGTCGGCAGCTACGAGCAGTACTTC.

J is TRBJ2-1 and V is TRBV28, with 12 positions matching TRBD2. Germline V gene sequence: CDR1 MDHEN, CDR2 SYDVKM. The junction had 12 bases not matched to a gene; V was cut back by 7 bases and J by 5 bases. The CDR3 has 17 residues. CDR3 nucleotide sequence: TGTGCCAGCACGGCTAGCGGGAGGGCGTATACACACAATGAGCAGTTCTTC. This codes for CASTASGRAYTHNEQFF.

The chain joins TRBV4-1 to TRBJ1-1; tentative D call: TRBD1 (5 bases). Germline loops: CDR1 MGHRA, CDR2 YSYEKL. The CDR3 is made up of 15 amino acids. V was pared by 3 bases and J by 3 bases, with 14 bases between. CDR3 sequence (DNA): TGCGCCAGCAGCCAGAATCCCGGGGGGGACACTGAAGCTTTCTTT. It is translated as CASSQNPGGDTEAFF.

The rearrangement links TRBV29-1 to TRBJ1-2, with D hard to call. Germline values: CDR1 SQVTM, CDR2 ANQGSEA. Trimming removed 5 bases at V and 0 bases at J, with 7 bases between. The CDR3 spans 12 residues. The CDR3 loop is CSVTRSNYGYTF. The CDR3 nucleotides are TGCAGCGTTACGAGGTCTAACTATGGCTACACCTTC.

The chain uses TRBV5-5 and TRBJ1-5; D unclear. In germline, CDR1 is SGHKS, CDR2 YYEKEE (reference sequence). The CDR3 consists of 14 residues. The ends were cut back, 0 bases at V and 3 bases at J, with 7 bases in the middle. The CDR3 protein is CASSLVTVNQPQHF. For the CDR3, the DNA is TGTGCCAGCAGCTTGGTTACAGTCAATCAGCCCCAGCATTTT.

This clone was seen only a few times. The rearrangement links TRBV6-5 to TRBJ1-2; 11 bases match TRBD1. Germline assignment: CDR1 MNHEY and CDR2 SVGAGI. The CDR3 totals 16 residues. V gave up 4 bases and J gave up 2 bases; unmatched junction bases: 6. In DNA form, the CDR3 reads TGTGCCAGCAGTTCCACGGACAGGGGGCCAAACTATGGCTACACCTTC. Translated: CASSSTDRGPNYGYTF.

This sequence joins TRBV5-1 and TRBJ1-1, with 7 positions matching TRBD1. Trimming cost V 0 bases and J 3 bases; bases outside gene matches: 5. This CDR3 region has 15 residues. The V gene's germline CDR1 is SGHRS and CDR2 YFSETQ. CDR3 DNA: TGCGCCAGCAGCTTGGTAGGGGGCTCGTACACTGAAGCTTTCTTT. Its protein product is CASSLVGGSYTEAFF.

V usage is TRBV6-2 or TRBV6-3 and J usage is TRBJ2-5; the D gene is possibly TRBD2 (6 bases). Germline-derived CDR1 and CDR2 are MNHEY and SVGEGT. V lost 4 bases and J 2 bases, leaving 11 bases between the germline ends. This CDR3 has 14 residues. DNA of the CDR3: TGTGCCAGCAGTTCCTTAGCGGTACAAGAGACCCAGTACTTC. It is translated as CASSSLAVQETQYF.

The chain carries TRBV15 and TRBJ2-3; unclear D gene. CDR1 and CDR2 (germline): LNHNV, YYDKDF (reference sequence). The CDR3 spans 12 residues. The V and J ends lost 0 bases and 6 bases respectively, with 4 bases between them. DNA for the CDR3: TGTGCCACCAGCAGAGATCGGGATACGCAGTATTTT. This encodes CATSRDRDTQYF.

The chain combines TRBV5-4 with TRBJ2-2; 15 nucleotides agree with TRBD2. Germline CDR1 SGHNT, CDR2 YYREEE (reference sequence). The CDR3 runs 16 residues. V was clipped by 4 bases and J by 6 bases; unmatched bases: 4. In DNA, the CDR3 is TGTGCCAGCAGCACCGGACTAGCGGGAGGGGCCGGGGAGCTGTTTTTT. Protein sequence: CASSTGLAGGAGELFF.

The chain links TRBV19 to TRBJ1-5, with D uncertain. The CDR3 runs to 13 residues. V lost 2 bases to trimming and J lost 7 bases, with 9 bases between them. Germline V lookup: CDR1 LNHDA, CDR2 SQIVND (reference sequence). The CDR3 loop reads CASSIKLRQPQHF. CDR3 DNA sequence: TGTGCCAGTAGTATAAAGTTGCGGCAGCCCCAGCATTTT.

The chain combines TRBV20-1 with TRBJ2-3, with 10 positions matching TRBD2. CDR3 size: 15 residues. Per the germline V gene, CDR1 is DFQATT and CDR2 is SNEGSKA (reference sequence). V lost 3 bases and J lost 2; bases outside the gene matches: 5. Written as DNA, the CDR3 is TGCAGTGCTAGTTTAGCGGGGGGCTTCACAGATACGCAGTATTTT. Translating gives CSASLAGGFTDTQYF.

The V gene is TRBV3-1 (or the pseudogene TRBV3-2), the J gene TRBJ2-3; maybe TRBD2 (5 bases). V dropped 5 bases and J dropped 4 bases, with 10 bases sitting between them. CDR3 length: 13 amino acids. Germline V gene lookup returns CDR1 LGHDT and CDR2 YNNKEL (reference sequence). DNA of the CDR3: TGTGCCAGCAGCTTGGGGAGCCCAGATACGCAGTATTTT. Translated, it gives CASSLGSPDTQYF.

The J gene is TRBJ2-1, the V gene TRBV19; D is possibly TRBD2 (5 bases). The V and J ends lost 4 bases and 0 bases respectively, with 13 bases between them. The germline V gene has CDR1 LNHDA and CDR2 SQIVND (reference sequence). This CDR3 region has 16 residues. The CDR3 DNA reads TGTGCCAGTAGTAACCTAGCAGTCAGCTCCTACAATGAGCAGTTCTTC. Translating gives CASSNLAVSSYNEQFF.

DNA of the CDR3: TGTGCCAGTAGCACTACAGGGGGCCACGGGGAGCTGTTTTTT. Residues: CASSTTGGHGELFF. The chain employs TRBV19 and TRBJ2-2; TRBD1 agrees at 9 bases. The CDR3 runs 14 residues. Looked up from germline, CDR1 is LNHDA and CDR2 is SQIVND (reference sequence). The J segment lost 7 bases and the V segment lost 6 bases, leaving 6 bases of the junction unmatched.

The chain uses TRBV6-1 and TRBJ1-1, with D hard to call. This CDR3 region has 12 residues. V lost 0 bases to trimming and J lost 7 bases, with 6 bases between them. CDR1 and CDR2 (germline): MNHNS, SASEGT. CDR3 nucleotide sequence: TGTGCCAGCAGTGAAGCAGTCAGTGAAGCTTTCTTT. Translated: CASSEAVSEAFF.

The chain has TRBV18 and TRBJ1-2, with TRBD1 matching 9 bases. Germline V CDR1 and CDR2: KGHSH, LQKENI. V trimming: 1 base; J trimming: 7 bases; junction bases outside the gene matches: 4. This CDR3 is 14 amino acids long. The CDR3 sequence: CASSPRDRASGYTF. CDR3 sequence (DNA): TGTGCCAGCTCACCACGGGACAGGGCCTCTGGCTACACCTTC.

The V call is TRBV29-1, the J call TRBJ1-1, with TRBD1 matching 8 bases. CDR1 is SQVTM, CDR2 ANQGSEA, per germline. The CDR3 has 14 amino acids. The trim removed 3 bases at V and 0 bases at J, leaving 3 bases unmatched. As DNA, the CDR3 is TGCAGCGTTGACTCGACAGGGGTGAACACTGAAGCTTTCTTT. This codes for CSVDSTGVNTEAFF.

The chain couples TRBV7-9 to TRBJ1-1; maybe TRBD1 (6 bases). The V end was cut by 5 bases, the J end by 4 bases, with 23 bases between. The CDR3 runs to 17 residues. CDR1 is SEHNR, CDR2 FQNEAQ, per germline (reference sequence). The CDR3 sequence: CASSARQDGRGSTEAFF. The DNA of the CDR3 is TGTGCCAGCAGCGCCCGACAGGACGGGAGGGGCTCCACTGAAGCTTTCTTT.

The CDR3 sequence: CASSLASGRDEQFF. CDR3 coding DNA: TGTGCCAGCAGCTTAGCCAGCGGGAGAGATGAGCAGTTCTTC. This chain joins TRBV7-2 and TRBJ2-1; 8 bases map to TRBD2. V was clipped by 0 bases and J by 8 bases; unmatched bases: 3. The CDR3 totals 14 residues. Per germline, CDR1 SGHTA and CDR2 FQGNSA.

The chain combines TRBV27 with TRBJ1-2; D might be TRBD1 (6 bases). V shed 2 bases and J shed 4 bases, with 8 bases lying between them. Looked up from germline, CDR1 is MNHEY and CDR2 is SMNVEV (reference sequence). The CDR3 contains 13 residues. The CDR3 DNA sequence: TGTGCCAGCAGTTTAGGGACATCCTATGGCTACACCTTC. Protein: CASSLGTSYGYTF.